Presented here are 21 T cell receptor beta chains from one specimen sequenced in a study of cytomegalovirus exposure and HLA in healthy donors. Assay used: immunoSEQ multiplex PCR; TCRdb lists only in-frame clones, some missing. The table includes roughly 300,000 clones, 88% detected once. The sequenced material came from PBMCs. These receptor sequences come from a woman aged 18-30 years in good health and CMV-seronegative.

The chain recombines TRBV9 with TRBJ2-1; D not resolved. Germline values: CDR1 SGDLS, CDR2 YYNGEE. Trimming removed 7 bases from V and 8 bases from J, with 10 bases in between. This CDR3 has 11 residues. The CDR3 coding sequence is TGTGCCAGCTCCGGGTGGGATGAGCAGTTCTTC. Translation gives CASSGWDEQFF.

The chain couples TRBV11-1 to TRBJ2-3; tentatively, D is TRBD2 (6 bases). The V gene lost 3 bases and the J gene lost 2 bases, with 12 bases spanning the gap. This CDR3 has 15 amino acids. Germline CDR1 and CDR2: SGHAT and FQDESV (reference sequence). CDR3 coding DNA: TGTGCCAGCAGCTTTCTCCGGGAGAACACAGATACGCAGTATTTT. This gives the protein CASSFLRENTDTQYF.

This clone was seen more than once but under ten times. The rearrangement joins TRBV19 to TRBJ1-5; D is ambiguous. The length of the CDR3 is 13 residues. The ends were cut back, 1 base at V and 4 bases at J, with 5 bases in the middle. The germline V gene has CDR1 LNHDA and CDR2 SQIVND (reference sequence). CDR3 coding DNA: TGTGCCAGTAGTATAGGTCGGAATCAGCCCCAGCATTTT. Amino acid sequence: CASSIGRNQPQHF.

This chain uses TRBV5-1 with TRBJ2-3; no reliable D call. Trimming shortened V by 0 bases and J by 0 bases, and 11 bases separated the two germline ends. Germline loops: CDR1 SGHRS, CDR2 YFSETQ. CDR3 size: 16 residues. The CDR3 DNA is TGCGCCAGCAGCTTGGGGGCACAACCCAGCACAGATACGCAGTATTTT. It is translated as CASSLGAQPSTDTQYF. Full variable domain (rest looked up from reference TRBV5-1 and TRBJ2-3): KAGVTQTPRYLIKTRGQQVTLSCSPISGHRSVSWYQQTPGQGLQFLFEYFSETQRNKGNFPGRFSGRQFSNSRSEMNVSTLELGDSALYLCASSLGAQPSTDTQYFGPGTRLTVL.

The rearrangement uses TRBV16 and TRBJ1-5; unclear D gene. Germline V gives CDR1 KGHSY, CDR2 FQNENV. The germline V and J ends were trimmed by 0 bases and 2 bases, with 17 bases remaining between them. This CDR3 is built from 18 residues. CDR3 loop: CASSQSGSGSSGNQPQHF. In DNA, the CDR3 is TGTGCCAGCAGCCAATCCGGCTCAGGTTCATCGGGCAATCAGCCCCAGCATTTT.

The CDR3 sequence is CASSFRSRLRVESGGTEAFF. The CDR3 DNA is TGTGCCAGCAGTTTCCGGAGTCGTTTGCGGGTTGAGTCGGGGGGTACTGAAGCTTTCTTT. The chain couples TRBV28 to TRBJ1-1; D may be TRBD1 (5 bases). The V end was cut by 3 bases, the J end by 5 bases, with 31 bases between. This CDR3 is 20 amino acids long. Germline-derived CDR1 and CDR2 are MDHEN and SYDVKM.

The chain uses TRBV28 and TRBJ1-6; 9 bases are shared with TRBD1. After removal of 6 bases from V and 9 bases from J, the junction contained 6 bases not matched to a gene. CDR3 length: 14 amino acids. CDR1 is MDHEN, CDR2 SYDVKM, per germline. As DNA, the CDR3 is TGTGCCAGCAGAGGGACAGGGATGGGTTCACCCCTCCACTTT. Its translation is CASRGTGMGSPLHF.

The chain combines TRBV5-5 with TRBJ1-3; maybe TRBD1 (5 bases). Germline lookup yields CDR1 SGHKS and CDR2 YYEKEE (reference sequence). The CDR3 is 14 amino acids. Deletions cut 1 base from V and 6 bases from J, with 11 bases between. The CDR3 DNA reads as TGTGCCAGCAGCTTGTCAGGGATCGAAAACACCATATATTTT. It translates to CASSLSGIENTIYF.

The chain combines TRBV27 with TRBJ2-7; D is perhaps TRBD1 (7 bases). The CDR3 extends over 14 amino acids. Germline V CDR1 and CDR2: MNHEY, SMNVEV (reference sequence). Deletions cut 3 bases from V and 6 bases from J, with 15 bases between. CDR3 bases: TGTGCCAGCAGTTTGACAGGGAGGACCCGCGAGCAGTACTTC. Residues: CASSLTGRTREQYF.

CDR3 coding DNA: TGCGCCAGCAGCCGTTTTCTAGCGGGAAACACCGGGGAGCTGTTTTTT. It translates to CASSRFLAGNTGELFF. The rearrangement links TRBV5-1 to TRBJ2-2; TRBD2 aligns across 9 bases. Per the germline V gene, CDR1 is SGHRS and CDR2 is YFSETQ. The CDR3 is 16 residues long. The ends lost 4 bases at V and 2 bases at J; junction bases unmatched: 6.

This CDR3 is CASSWGLAGGYNEQFF. The CDR3 DNA follows: TGTGCCAGCAGTTGGGGACTAGCGGGAGGCTACAATGAGCAGTTCTTC. The V call is TRBV6-5, the J call TRBJ2-1; TRBD2 matches 15 bases. The CDR3 consists of 16 residues. CDR1 is MNHEY and CDR2 is SVGAGI in the germline V gene. The J segment lost 3 bases and the V segment lost 4 bases, leaving 1 base of the junction unmatched.

This sequence joins TRBV28 and TRBJ2-7, with 8 bases that match TRBD1. From germline, CDR1 is MDHEN and CDR2 SYDVKM. The ends lost 2 bases at V and 4 bases at J; junction bases unmatched: 16. This CDR3 has 18 amino acids. CDR3 protein: CASSLPSSDRASSYEQYF. As DNA, the CDR3 is TGTGCCAGCAGTTTACCGTCCTCGGACAGGGCGTCTTCATACGAGCAGTACTTC.

The table lists this clone with a count of one. The chain joins TRBV28 to TRBJ1-4, with 7 bases identical to TRBD1. Per the germline V gene, CDR1 is MDHEN and CDR2 is SYDVKM. This CDR3 is built from 15 residues. V dropped 4 bases and J dropped 6; count of bases not matched to a gene: 8. CDR3 protein: CASSSTPDRDEKLFF. The CDR3 DNA reads TGTGCCAGCAGTTCCACCCCCGACAGGGATGAAAAACTGTTTTTT.

The chain has TRBV19 and TRBJ2-7, with 13 bases that match TRBD2. CDR1 is LNHDA and CDR2 is SQIVND in the germline V gene (reference sequence). J was trimmed by 1 base and V by 4 bases; bases with no gene match: 4. This CDR3 comprises 16 residues. The chain's CDR3 is CASSTRTSGRSYEQYF. Here the CDR3 DNA reads TGTGCCAGTAGTACCCGGACTAGCGGGAGATCCTACGAGCAGTACTTC. Combining the CDR3 with reference TRBV19 and TRBJ2-7 gives the whole variable domain DGGITQSPKYLFRKEGQNVTLSCEQNLNHDAMYWYRQDPGQGLRLIYYSQIVNDFQKGDIAEGYSVSREKKESFPLTVTSAQKNPTAFYLCASSTRTSGRSYEQYFGPGTRLTVT.

The gene calls are TRBV10-3 and TRBJ2-3; 8 bases align to TRBD2. The CDR3 runs to 16 residues. CDR1 and CDR2 from the germline V gene are ENHRY and SYGVKD. Trimming at V came to 2 bases and at J to 6 bases, leaving 10 bases not matched to a gene. The DNA of the CDR3 is TGTGCCATCAGTGAGGGGGCGGGAGGCCCCACGGATACGCAGTATTTT. It encodes CAISEGAGGPTDTQYF.

This chain links TRBV9 with TRBJ1-4; 11 bases fit TRBD1. The germline V gene encodes CDR1 SGDLS and CDR2 YYNGEE. Trimming took 4 bases from V and 7 from J; bases not matched to a gene: 6. This CDR3 has 15 residues. CDR3 nucleotide sequence: TGTGCCAGCAGCCCCCGGACAGGGGGCGCTGAAAAACTGTTTTTT. Its translation: CASSPRTGGAEKLFF.

The gene calls are TRBV28 and TRBJ1-2; TRBD1 agrees at 8 bases. J lost 14 bases, V lost 9 bases, and 14 bases had no gene match. The CDR3 has 12 residues. Germline V gene data show CDR1 as MDHEN and CDR2 as SYDVKM. The CDR3 DNA follows: TGTGCCAGTACAGACAGGGGCTTTCGGTGTACCTTC. Protein: CASTDRGFRCTF.

V is TRBV30 and J is TRBJ1-1; D perhaps matches TRBD1 (6 bases). Germline lookup yields CDR1 GTSNPN and CDR2 SVGIG (reference sequence). Trimming removed 0 bases at V and 9 bases at J, with 20 bases between. The CDR3 is made up of 15 amino acids. The CDR3 region has the DNA TGTGCCTGGAGTGTCGGGTCAGGGGTCCGGAGTAAAGCTTTCTTT. Protein product: CAWSVGSGVRSKAFF.

The chain combines TRBV29-1 with TRBJ1-5, with 11 bases lining up with TRBD1. CDR1 SQVTM and CDR2 ANQGSEA come from the germline V gene. V was clipped by 6 bases and J by 5 bases; unmatched bases: 3. CDR3 length equals 13 residues. The chain's CDR3 is CSVLDRGHQPQHF. The CDR3, as DNA: TGCAGCGTGCTGGACAGGGGGCATCAGCCCCAGCATTTT.

The CDR3 DNA is TGTGCCAGCAGTTCCGGGACAGGGGGCGTCTTGGGCGAGCAGTACTTC. Translation: CASSSGTGGVLGEQYF. The gene calls are TRBV28 and TRBJ2-7; 12 nucleotides match TRBD1. Germline loops: CDR1 MDHEN, CDR2 SYDVKM. V shed 4 bases and J 6 bases; nucleotides not matched to a gene: 10. This CDR3 spans 16 amino acids.

The chain links TRBV9 to TRBJ1-2; 7 bases agree with TRBD1. Germline CDR1 is SGDLS and CDR2 is YYNGEE. V lost 0 bases to trimming and J lost 4 bases; unmatched junction nucleotides: 6. The CDR3 extends over 15 amino acids. This CDR3 is CASSVVAGGGYGYTF. The CDR3 DNA reads as TGTGCCAGCAGCGTAGTCGCAGGGGGTGGCTATGGCTACACCTTC.